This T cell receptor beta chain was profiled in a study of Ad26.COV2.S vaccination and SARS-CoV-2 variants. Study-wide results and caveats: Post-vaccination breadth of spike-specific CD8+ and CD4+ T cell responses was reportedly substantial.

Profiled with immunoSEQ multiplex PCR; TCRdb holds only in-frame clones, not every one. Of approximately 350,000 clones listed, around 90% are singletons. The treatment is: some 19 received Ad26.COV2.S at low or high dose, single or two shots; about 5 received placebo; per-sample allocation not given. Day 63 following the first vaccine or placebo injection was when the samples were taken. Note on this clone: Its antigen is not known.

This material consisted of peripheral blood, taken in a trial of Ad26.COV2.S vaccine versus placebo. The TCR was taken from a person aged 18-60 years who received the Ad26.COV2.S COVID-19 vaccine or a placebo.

This CDR3 reads CASSQVDGPGAYEQYF. The CDR3 DNA sequence: TGCGCCAGCAGCCAAGTCGATGGGCCAGGGGCCTACGAGCAGTACTTC. V usage is TRBV4-1 and J usage is TRBJ2-7; maybe TRBD1 (6 bases). Trimming cost V 1 base and J 2 bases, with 15 bases left between them. The CDR3 totals 16 residues. Germline CDR1 reads MGHRA; CDR2 reads YSYEKL.